This T cell receptor (beta chain) was sequenced for a study of T cells after yellow fever vaccination. The study, taken as a whole, reports: Peaking on day 5 versus 15, the secondary response was faster but weaker. A minor fraction of clonotypes spanned both CD4 and CD8 compartments.

The V end lost 7 bases, the J end lost 7 bases, and 20 bases lay between the germline ends. Germline V gene data show CDR1 as LGHDT and CDR2 as YNNKEL (reference sequence). The CDR3 has 15 amino acids. This clonotype has just a few counts. Its antigen is not identified. TCRdb ran MiXCR on the 5' RACE reads and lists one entry per CDR3 protein. Of around 73,000 distinct CDR3 sequences listed, 7.7% were seen once; the top ten hold 41%. The sequence was collected from a man aged 25-40 years who received the YFV17D yellow fever vaccine. The input for sequencing was CD8+ T cells sorted from PBMCs, taken on the day of the yellow fever booster vaccination. This chain joins TRBV3-1 and TRBJ2-4; D possibly corresponds to TRBD1 (6 bases). The CDR3 spells CASTLTISGVNIQYF. In nucleotides, the CDR3 is TGTGCCAGCACGTTAACAATTTCAGGGGTGAACATTCAGTACTTC.